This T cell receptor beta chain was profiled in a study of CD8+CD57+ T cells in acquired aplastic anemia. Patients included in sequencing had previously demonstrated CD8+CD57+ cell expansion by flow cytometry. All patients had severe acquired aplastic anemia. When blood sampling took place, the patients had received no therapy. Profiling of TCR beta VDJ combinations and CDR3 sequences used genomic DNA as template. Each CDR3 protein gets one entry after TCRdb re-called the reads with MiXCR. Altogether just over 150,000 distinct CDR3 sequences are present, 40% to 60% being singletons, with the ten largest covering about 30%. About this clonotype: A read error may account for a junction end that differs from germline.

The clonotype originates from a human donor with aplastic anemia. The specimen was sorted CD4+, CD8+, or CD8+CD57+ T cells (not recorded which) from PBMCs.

CDR3 residues: CASSEDYGQYF. The CDR3 nucleotides read TGTGCCAGCAGTGAAGACTACGGGCAGTACTTC. The rearrangement links TRBV2 to TRBJ2-7; D not certain. Germline V gene data show CDR1 as SNHLY and CDR2 as FYNNEI. This CDR3 is 11 amino acids long.